These T cell receptor beta chains were read from a single sample in a study of vaccination and CD4 T cells after COVID-19. One entry per CDR3 protein, called by TCRdb with MiXCR from the PCR reads. The table includes more than 12,000 distinct CDR3 sequences, 65% to 80% detected once. Their antigens are not known. Sequenced: CD4+ T cells from blood, cultured in vitro. The receptors shown here come from a human donor who had recovered from COVID-19. CDR3s include the opening cysteine and the closing phenylalanine or tryptophan. D genes are given only for firm matches. The size of a clone is reported for some rows only, either as once, few or many, or as a class for expanded clones.

clone_size	v_call	j_call	d_call	cdr3_length	cdr3_nt	cdr3_aa
.	TRBV6-1	TRBJ1-6	.	15	TGTGCCACCAATGGCCGGGGCTCCTATAATTCACCCCTCCACTTT	CATNGRGSYNSPLHF
.	TRBV20-1	TRBJ1-5	.	16	TGCAGTGCTAGATCCCAGTCCGTAGGGAGCAATCAGCCCCAGCATTTT	CSARSQSVGSNQPQHF
.	TRBV5-4	TRBJ1-2	.	15	TGTGCCAGCAGCTTGGAGGCCCCGGAACTCGGCGGCTACACCTTC	CASSLEAPELGGYTF
.	TRBV6-2/TRBV6-3	TRBJ2-7	.	15	TGTGCCAGCAGCTCAGGGACTGCCGGAGGGTACGAGCAGTACTTC	CASSSGTAGGYEQYF
.	TRBV20-1	TRBJ1-1	TRBD1	15	TGCAGTGCTAGAGATTCGAGGGGGCGAGGCACTGAAGCTTTCTTT	CSARDSRGRGTEAFF
.	TRBV7-6	TRBJ1-1	.	13	TGTGCTAGCAGTTTGAATAGGGACACTGAAGCTTTCTTT	CASSLNRDTEAFF
.	TRBV12-3/TRBV12-4	TRBJ2-1	TRBD1	14	TGTGCCAGCAGTAAGGACAGGGTCAGGCATGAGCAGTTCTTC	CASSKDRVRHEQFF
.	TRBV12-3/TRBV12-4	TRBJ2-3	.	15	TGTGCCAGCAGTGATCAGGGTGCCCCCCGGGGTACGCAGTATTTT	CASSDQGAPRGTQYF
.	TRBV28	TRBJ2-1	TRBD2	16	TGTGCCATCGTAAGTAGCGGGGGGAGCTCCTACAATGAGCAGTTCTTC	CAIVSSGGSSYNEQFF
.	TRBV7-6	TRBJ1-4	.	14	TGTGCCAGCAGCTTGAGACGGGAGGGCGGAAAACTGTTTTTT	CASSLRREGGKLFF
.	TRBV27	TRBJ2-6	.	13	TGTGCCAGCAGACCGTCTGGGGCCAACGTCCTGACTTTC	CASRPSGANVLTF
few	TRBV27	TRBJ1-5	.	15	TGTGCCAGCAGTTCGACAGAGAACTTTTATCAGCCCCAGCATTTT	CASSSTENFYQPQHF
.	TRBV15	TRBJ2-2	.	17	TGTGCCACCAGCAGTCCCCGGGCGGGACTGCCCACCGGGGAGCTGTTTTTT	CATSSPRAGLPTGELFF
.	TRBV6-1	TRBJ2-3	.	16	TGTGCCAGCAGTCCCCAAGGAGGCTTCTACACAGATACGCAGTATTTT	CASSPQGGFYTDTQYF
.	TRBV7-9	TRBJ2-4	.	14	TGTGCCAGCACCGGCCGACAGGTTGGCGACATTCAGTACTTC	CASTGRQVGDIQYF
.	TRBV27	TRBJ1-6	.	16	TGTGCCAGCAGTTTCAAACCAGGGTGGGGTAATTCACCCCTCCACTTT	CASSFKPGWGNSPLHF
.	TRBV7-2	TRBJ2-2	.	16	TGTGCCAGCAGCTTTGGTTATCGGGGGAATCCCGGGGAGCTGTTTTTT	CASSFGYRGNPGELFF
.	TRBV28	TRBJ2-1	TRBD2	15	TGTGCCAGCAGATCGCTAGCGGGAGACTACAATGAGCAGTTCTTC	CASRSLAGDYNEQFF
.	TRBV6-1	TRBJ1-1	.	14	TGTGCCAGCAGTCGGCGGCAGAAGAACACTGAAGCTTTCTTT	CASSRRQKNTEAFF
.	TRBV28	TRBJ1-6	TRBD1	16	TGTGCCAGCAGTAAGCCGACAGGGGCCACAAATTCACCCCTCCACTTT	CASSKPTGATNSPLHF
.	TRBV9	TRBJ2-2	TRBD1	15	TGTGCCAGTTCCTCATGGGACAGGGGTGTCGGGGAGCTGTTTTTT	CASSSWDRGVGELFF
once	TRBV6-2/TRBV6-3	TRBJ1-5	.	14	TGTGCCAGCAGTTACTCGCAGGGGAATCAGCCCCAGCATTTT	CASSYSQGNQPQHF